A single sample gave rise to the 27 T cell receptor beta chains below, sequenced in a study of CD8 T cells in Susac syndrome. Random hexamers were used to reverse transcribe the RNA input (about 0.5 to 1 ug). MiXCR, run by TCRdb on the immunoSEQ multiplex PCR reads, gives a single entry per CDR3 protein. This repertoire shows about 77,000 distinct CDR3 sequences, roughly 91% found once; its top ten account for around 0.48%. Sequencing input: CD4+ T cells from PBMCs. These TCRs come from a human donor with Susac syndrome.

The chain recombines TRBV19 with TRBJ1-3; no definite D call. There are 11 residues in the CDR3. V was shortened by 3 bases and J by 4 bases, with 1 base between the two germline ends. Germline CDR1 is LNHDA and CDR2 is SQIVND (reference sequence). CDR3 DNA sequence: TGTGCCAGTAGTATCGGAAACACCATATATTTT. Its translation: CASSIGNTIYF. Using reference TRBV19 and TRBJ1-3 for the parts outside the CDR3, the full variable domain is DGGITQSPKYLFRKEGQNVTLSCEQNLNHDAMYWYRQDPGQGLRLIYYSQIVNDFQKGDIAEGYSVSREKKESFPLTVTSAQKNPTAFYLCASSIGNTIYFGEGSWLTVV.

The chain employs TRBV10-3 and TRBJ2-3, with D uncertain. Trimming stripped 3 bases from V and 8 bases from J, with 9 bases between. The CDR3 runs to 12 residues. CDR1 is ENHRY and CDR2 is SYGVKD in the germline V gene. The CDR3 is CAISEMSATQYF. CDR3 nucleotide sequence: TGTGCCATCAGTGAAATGTCGGCTACGCAGTATTTT.

The gene calls are TRBV15 and TRBJ1-5; D is unclear. The CDR3 is made up of 13 amino acids. The germline gives CDR1 LNHNV, CDR2 YYDKDF (reference sequence). V was pared by 0 bases and J by 7 bases, with 7 bases between. The CDR3 is CATSRDFGQPQHF. The CDR3 DNA sequence: TGTGCCACCAGCAGAGATTTCGGACAGCCCCAGCATTTT.

V usage is TRBV5-6 and J usage is TRBJ2-5; D may be TRBD1 (6 bases). Per germline, CDR1 SGHDT and CDR2 YYEEEE. The CDR3 loop spans 16 amino acids. V lost 5 bases and J 1 base, leaving 18 bases between the germline ends. The CDR3 region is CASSFYRDTIQETQYF. In nucleotides, the CDR3 is TGTGCCAGCAGTTTTTACCGGGACACGATCCAAGAGACCCAGTACTTC.

A single count supports this clonotype. This chain uses TRBV28 with TRBJ1-4; TRBD1 matches 8 bases. Losses at the gene ends were 7 bases for V and 8 bases for J; bases not matched to a gene: 12. The CDR3 loop spans 15 amino acids. The germline CDR1 and CDR2 sequences are MDHEN and SYDVKM. The DNA for the CDR3 is TGTGCCAGCAACACCCAGGGACAGGCTCAAGAAAAACTGTTTTTT. This gives the protein CASNTQGQAQEKLFF.

The chain has TRBV7-2 and TRBJ1-2, with a tentative D call TRBD1 (6 bases). The CDR3 length is 15 residues. Germline V CDR1 and CDR2: SGHTA, FQGNSA. Trimming took off 3 bases at V and 5 bases at J, with 16 bases between the two ends. In DNA form, the CDR3 reads TGTGCCAGCAGCTTGGGTACCGGGACAAAATATGGCTACACCTTC. Translated, it gives CASSLGTGTKYGYTF.

V usage is TRBV21-1 and J usage is TRBJ2-7; the tabulated D call, TRBD1, remains unverified against the DNA. TRBV21-1 is designated a pseudogene. The CDR3 has 17 residues. DNA of the CDR3: TGTGCCAGCAGCAAAAATCGACCCGGGACAACTTCCTACGAGCAGTACTTC. It specifies CASSKNRPGTTSYEQYF.

The chain carries TRBV4-2 and TRBJ1-5; TRBD1 is a possible D gene (5 bases). CDR3 length equals 14 residues. Germline CDR1 and CDR2: LGHNA and YNFKEQ. Deletions cut 6 bases from V and 4 bases from J, with 13 bases between. The DNA for the CDR3 is TGTGCCAGCAGGCTTACAGGCCCTAATCAGCCCCAGCATTTT. Encoded protein: CASRLTGPNQPQHF.

This rearrangement joins TRBV7-2 to TRBJ2-3; TRBD1 agrees at 11 bases. This CDR3 is built from 18 residues. Germline CDR1 SGHTA, CDR2 FQGNSA. The trim removed 1 base at V and 3 bases at J, leaving 9 bases unmatched. CDR3 bases: TGTGCCAGCAGCTTAGTGGAGGACAGGGGGCTTGGTACAGATACGCAGTATTTT. Its translation: CASSLVEDRGLGTDTQYF.

This clonotype appeared a few times. The gene calls are TRBV7-2 and TRBJ2-7; 7 nucleotides align to TRBD2. Germline CDR1 is SGHTA and CDR2 is FQGNSA. The CDR3 runs 13 residues. The V segment lost 3 bases and the J segment 7 bases; nucleotides outside the gene matches: 6. The CDR3 coding sequence is TGTGCCAGCAGCTTCAGCGGGGTTGGGGAGCAGTACTTC. Protein product: CASSFSGVGEQYF.

The genes are TRBV7-2 and TRBJ2-7; tentative D call: TRBD2 (5 bases). Trimming left V 1 base short and J 11 bases short, with 18 bases between. Germline V gene sequence: CDR1 SGHTA, CDR2 FQGNSA. The CDR3 contains 14 residues. The CDR3 sequence is CASSLDGSPTREYF. DNA for the CDR3: TGTGCCAGCAGCTTAGATGGCTCTCCTACGAGGGAGTACTTC.

The chain joins TRBV6-5 to TRBJ2-1, with 8 nucleotides matching TRBD2. V was pared by 0 bases and J by 7 bases, with 5 bases of the junction left unmatched. The CDR3 length is 15 residues. Germline-derived CDR1 and CDR2 are MNHEY and SVGAGI. The CDR3 sequence is CASSYSPGTSNEQFF. The DNA for the CDR3 is TGTGCCAGCAGTTACTCGCCCGGGACTAGTAATGAGCAGTTCTTC.

The genes are TRBV20-1 and TRBJ2-5, with D unresolved. Germline V gene lookup returns CDR1 DFQATT and CDR2 SNEGSKA (reference sequence). The V gene lost 3 bases and the J gene lost 5 bases, with 10 bases spanning the gap. This CDR3 is 12 amino acids long. This CDR3 reads CSARTLRETQYF. CDR3 DNA sequence: TGCAGTGCTAGGACCCTGCGGGAGACCCAGTACTTC.

This clonotype came up once. This chain connects TRBV20-1 to TRBJ2-3; D is uncertain. The CDR3 length is 15 residues. Trimming cost V 3 bases and J 4 bases, with 17 bases left between them. Germline loops: CDR1 DFQATT, CDR2 SNEGSKA (reference sequence). CDR3 coding DNA: TGCAGTGCTAGCTCGGGCCTCGACAAGGCAGATACGCAGTATTTT. It translates to CSASSGLDKADTQYF.

The J gene is TRBJ2-1, the V gene TRBV19; D is ambiguous. The CDR3 consists of 11 residues. Germline lookup yields CDR1 LNHDA and CDR2 SQIVND (reference sequence). The V gene lost 3 bases and the J gene lost 10 bases, with 7 bases spanning the gap. The CDR3 protein is CASSISTEQFF. For the CDR3, the DNA is TGTGCCAGTAGTATCTCAACAGAGCAGTTCTTC.

V gene TRBV5-6 combines with J gene TRBJ2-3, with TRBD1 matching 9 bases. The CDR3 is made up of 12 amino acids. V shed 10 bases, J shed 8 bases, and the junction held 8 bases outside the gene matches. Looked up from germline, CDR1 is SGHDT and CDR2 is YYEEEE. The CDR3 is CAGGQGSATQYF. The DNA for the CDR3 is TGTGCCGGGGGACAGGGATCAGCTACGCAGTATTTT.

DNA of the CDR3: TGTGCCAGCAGTTTATTGTACCAAGAGACCCAGTACTTC. This encodes CASSLLYQETQYF. V is TRBV12-3 or TRBV12-4 and J is TRBJ2-5; no definite D call. V was clipped by 2 bases and J by 0 bases, with 4 bases between them. The CDR3 runs 13 residues.

The CDR3 here is CAWTPAANYGYTF. The DNA of the CDR3 is TGTGCCTGGACGCCGGCAGCCAACTATGGCTACACCTTC. This chain connects TRBV30 to TRBJ1-2; D uncertain. The CDR3 totals 13 residues. Trimming removed 4 bases from V and 2 bases from J, with 11 bases in between. From germline, CDR1 is GTSNPN and CDR2 SVGIG (reference sequence).

V usage is TRBV19 and J usage is TRBJ2-2, with D perhaps matching TRBD2 (5 bases). Trimming took off 8 bases at V and 0 bases at J, with 10 bases between the two ends. The CDR3 has 14 amino acids. Germline CDR1 is LNHDA and CDR2 is SQIVND (reference sequence). The chain's CDR3 is CASGKRPNTGELFF. CDR3 sequence (DNA): TGTGCCAGTGGTAAGCGGCCGAACACCGGGGAGCTGTTTTTT.

In this sample, this clonotype turned up once. V is TRBV6-1 and J is TRBJ2-1; maybe TRBD1 (6 bases). Trimming stripped 10 bases from V and 7 bases from J, with 17 bases between. The length of the CDR3 is 13 residues. CDR1 MNHNS and CDR2 SASEGT come from the germline V gene. CDR3 coding DNA: TGTGCCACCCACGTGGGGGCACTTAATGAGCAGTTCTTC. Translation gives CATHVGALNEQFF.

The chain combines TRBV11-2 with TRBJ1-6; 8 bases align to TRBD1. This CDR3 has 15 amino acids. V was clipped by 5 bases and J by 6 bases; unmatched bases: 6. CDR1 SGHAT and CDR2 FQNNGV come from the germline V gene. The CDR3 region has the DNA TGTGCCAGCAGCGTGGGACAGGAGTTTAATTCACCCCTCCACTTT. This codes for CASSVGQEFNSPLHF.

The J gene is TRBJ2-1, the V gene TRBV12-3 or TRBV12-4; tentative D call: TRBD2 (5 bases). The CDR3 is 12 amino acids. Trimming left V 1 base short and J 9 bases short, with 7 bases between. CDR3 nucleotide sequence: TGTGCCAGCAGTTTAGGGGAGTTTGAGCAGTTCTTC. It codes for CASSLGEFEQFF.

This sequence joins TRBV21-1 and TRBJ2-5; the table's D call, TRBD1, has no DNA check behind it. TRBV21-1 is flagged as a pseudogene. This CDR3 region has 14 residues. CDR3 sequence: CASSKGGFQETQYF. The DNA for the CDR3 is TGTGCCAGCAGCAAAGGGGGCTTTCAAGAGACCCAGTACTTC.

This clonotype was seen only once. The chain recombines TRBV12-3 or TRBV12-4 with TRBJ2-1; D is unclear. The CDR3 has 12 residues. The V end lost 0 bases, the J end lost 6 bases, and 3 bases lay between the germline ends. CDR3 sequence reads: CASSLASNEQFF. Written as DNA, the CDR3 is TGTGCCAGCAGTTTAGCGAGCAATGAGCAGTTCTTC.

The chain recombines TRBV7-2 with TRBJ2-7; D may be TRBD1 (6 bases). Per germline, CDR1 SGHTA and CDR2 FQGNSA. There are 15 residues in the CDR3. Trimming stripped 6 bases from V and 2 bases from J, with 17 bases between. The DNA of the CDR3 is TGTGCCAGCAGGTTACGAACAGGGATAACCTACGAGCAGTACTTC. Protein: CASRLRTGITYEQYF.

The chain uses TRBV20-1 and TRBJ2-5, with TRBD2 matching over 9 bases. Unmatched junction bases numbered 7, after V lost 0 bases and J lost 2 bases. The germline gives CDR1 DFQATT, CDR2 SNEGSKA (reference sequence). The CDR3 loop spans 16 amino acids. Written as DNA, the CDR3 is TGCAGTGCTAGAGATCCGGAGCGGGGGGCACAAGAGACCCAGTACTTC. Encoded protein: CSARDPERGAQETQYF.

The rearrangement joins TRBV5-1 to TRBJ2-2; perhaps TRBD2 as D (5 bases). The CDR3 sequence is 14 residues long. V dropped 4 bases and J dropped 7 bases, with 14 bases sitting between them. In germline, CDR1 is SGHRS, CDR2 YFSETQ. CDR3 residues: CASSPRAGDGELFF. The DNA of the CDR3 is TGCGCCAGCAGCCCAAGGGCCGGGGACGGGGAGCTGTTTTTT.